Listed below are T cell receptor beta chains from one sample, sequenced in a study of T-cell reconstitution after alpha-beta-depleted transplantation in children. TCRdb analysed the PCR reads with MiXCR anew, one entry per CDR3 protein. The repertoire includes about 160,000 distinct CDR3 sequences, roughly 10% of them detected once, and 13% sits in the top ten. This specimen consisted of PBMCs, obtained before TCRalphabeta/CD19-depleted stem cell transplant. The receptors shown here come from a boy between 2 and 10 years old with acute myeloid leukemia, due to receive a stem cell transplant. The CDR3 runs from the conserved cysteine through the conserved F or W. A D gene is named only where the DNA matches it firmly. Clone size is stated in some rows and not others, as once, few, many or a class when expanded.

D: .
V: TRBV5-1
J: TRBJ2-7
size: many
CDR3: CASSLFGGTSLSSYEQYF
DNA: TGCGCCAGCAGCTTGTTTGGCGGGACCTCCTTGAGCTCCTACGAGCAGTACTTC

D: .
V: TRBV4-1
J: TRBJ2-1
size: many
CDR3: CASSLADGSYNEQFF
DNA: TGCGCCAGCAGTTTAGCGGACGGCTCCTACAATGAGCAGTTCTTC

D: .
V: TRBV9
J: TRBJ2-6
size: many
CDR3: CASSVGLRDSGANVLTF
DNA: TGTGCCAGCAGCGTAGGGCTTCGTGACTCTGGGGCCAACGTCCTGACTTTC

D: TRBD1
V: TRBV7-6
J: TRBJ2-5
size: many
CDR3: CASSARDSQETQYF
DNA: TGTGCCAGCAGCGCTCGGGACAGTCAAGAGACCCAGTACTTC

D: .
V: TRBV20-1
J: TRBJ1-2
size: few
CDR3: CCARGSRTATNYGYTF
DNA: TGCTGTGCTAGGGGATCCCGGACAGCTACAAACTATGGCTACACCTTC

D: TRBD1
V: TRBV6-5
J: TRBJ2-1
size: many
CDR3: CASSYSGGGSYNEQFF
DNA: TGTGCCAGCAGTTACTCAGGGGGCGGCTCCTACAATGAGCAGTTCTTC

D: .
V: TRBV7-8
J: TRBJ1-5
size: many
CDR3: CASSLGLGGSNQPQHF
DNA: TGTGCCAGCAGCCTGGGGTTGGGCGGTAGCAATCAGCCCCAGCATTTT

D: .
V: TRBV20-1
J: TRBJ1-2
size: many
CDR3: CSGRTGNYGYTF
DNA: TGCAGCGGTAGGACGGGAAACTATGGCTACACCTTC

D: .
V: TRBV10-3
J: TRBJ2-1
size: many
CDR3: CAISPTSSYNEQFF
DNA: TGTGCCATCAGTCCCACTAGCTCCTACAATGAGCAGTTCTTC

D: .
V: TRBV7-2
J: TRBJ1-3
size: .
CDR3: CASSSQQGMGNTIYF
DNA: TGTGCCAGCAGCTCACAACAGGGAATGGGAAACACCATATATTTT

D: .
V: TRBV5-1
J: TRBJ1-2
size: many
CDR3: CASCPGEIYGYTF
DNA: TGCGCCAGCTGTCCGGGGGAGATCTATGGCTACACCTTC

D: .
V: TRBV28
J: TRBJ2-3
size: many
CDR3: CASSFPRSLSGTDTQYF
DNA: TGTGCCAGCAGTTTCCCCCGCTCCCTCTCGGGCACAGATACGCAGTATTTT

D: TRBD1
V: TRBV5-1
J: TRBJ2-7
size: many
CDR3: CASSLDRGLYEQYF
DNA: TGCGCCAGCAGCTTGGACAGGGGGCTGTACGAGCAGTACTTC

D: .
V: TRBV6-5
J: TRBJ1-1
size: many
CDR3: CASSRGANTEAFF
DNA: TGTGCCAGCAGCCGAGGGGCCAACACTGAAGCTTTCTTT

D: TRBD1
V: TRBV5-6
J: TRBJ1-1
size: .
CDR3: CASTDTGTGLMNTEAFF
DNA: TGTGCCAGCACCGACACCGGGACAGGGCTCATGAACACTGAAGCTTTCTTT

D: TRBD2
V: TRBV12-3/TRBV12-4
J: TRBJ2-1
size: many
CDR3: CASSPLPRESSYNEQFF
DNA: TGTGCCAGCAGTCCTCTCCCGCGGGAGAGCTCCTACAATGAGCAGTTCTTC

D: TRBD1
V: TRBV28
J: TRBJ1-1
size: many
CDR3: CASSSAGTVNTEAFF
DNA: TGTGCCAGCAGTTCCGCCGGGACAGTGAACACTGAAGCTTTCTTT

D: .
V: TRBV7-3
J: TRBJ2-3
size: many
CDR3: CASSFREPSDTQYF
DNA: TGTGCCAGCAGCTTCCGGGAACCTTCAGATACGCAGTATTTT

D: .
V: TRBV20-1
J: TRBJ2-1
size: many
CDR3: CSAREGTPYNEQFF
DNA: TGCAGTGCCCGCGAGGGGACTCCCTACAATGAGCAGTTCTTC

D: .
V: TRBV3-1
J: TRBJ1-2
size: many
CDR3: CASSQADYGYTF
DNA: TGTGCCAGCAGCCAAGCGGACTATGGCTACACCTTC

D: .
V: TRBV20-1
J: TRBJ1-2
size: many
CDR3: CSASQMTVNYGYTF
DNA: TGCAGTGCTAGCCAGATGACGGTTAACTATGGCTACACCTTC

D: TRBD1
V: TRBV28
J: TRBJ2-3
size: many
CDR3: CASSPRQGADTQYF
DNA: TGTGCCAGCAGTCCAAGGCAGGGGGCAGATACGCAGTATTTT

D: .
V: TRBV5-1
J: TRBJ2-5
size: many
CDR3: CASSLALKETQYF
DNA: TGCGCCAGCAGCTTGGCCCTAAAAGAGACCCAGTACTTC

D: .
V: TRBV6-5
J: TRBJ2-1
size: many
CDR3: CASSNHNEQFF
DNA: TGTGCCAGCAGTAATCACAATGAGCAGTTCTTC

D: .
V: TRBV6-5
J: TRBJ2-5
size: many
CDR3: CASSYRITPQETQYF
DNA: TGTGCCAGCAGTTATAGGATAACCCCCCAAGAGACCCAGTACTTC

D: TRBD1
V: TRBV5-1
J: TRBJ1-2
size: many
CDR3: CASSAQGQPSFNYGYTF
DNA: TGCGCCAGCAGCGCCCAGGGACAGCCTTCTTTCAACTATGGCTACACCTTC

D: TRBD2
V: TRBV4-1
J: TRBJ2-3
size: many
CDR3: CASSEISLAGPTDTQYF
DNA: TGCGCCAGCAGCGAGATATCTTTAGCGGGACCCACAGATACGCAGTATTTT

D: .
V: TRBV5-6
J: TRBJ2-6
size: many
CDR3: CASSPDLMVLSGANVLTF
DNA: TGTGCCAGCAGCCCTGACTTGATGGTCCTCTCTGGGGCCAACGTCCTGACTTTC

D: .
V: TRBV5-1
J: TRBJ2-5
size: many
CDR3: CASSLVRYQETQYF
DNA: TGCGCCAGCAGCTTGGTACGGTACCAAGAGACCCAGTACTTC

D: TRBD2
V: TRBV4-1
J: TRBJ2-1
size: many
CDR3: CASSPLAGPISYNEQFF
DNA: TGCGCCAGCAGCCCACTAGCGGGGCCCATCTCCTACAATGAGCAGTTCTTC

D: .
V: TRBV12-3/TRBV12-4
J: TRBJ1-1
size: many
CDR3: CASSLLGGGVWATEAFF
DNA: TGTGCCAGCAGTTTATTAGGGGGTGGGGTGTGGGCCACTGAAGCTTTCTTT

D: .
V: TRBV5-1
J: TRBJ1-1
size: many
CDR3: CASRQKNTEAFF
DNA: TGCGCCAGCAGACAGAAGAACACTGAAGCTTTCTTT

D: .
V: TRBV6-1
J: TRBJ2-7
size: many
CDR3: CASSRQPFTSGEQYF
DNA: TGTGCCAGCAGTCGCCAACCCTTTACGAGTGGCGAGCAGTACTTC

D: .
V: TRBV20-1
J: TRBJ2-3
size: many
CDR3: CSASRLMTDTQYF
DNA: TGCAGTGCTAGTCGGCTGATGACAGATACGCAGTATTTT

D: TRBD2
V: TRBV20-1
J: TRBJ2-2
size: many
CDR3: CSAKYSGRDTGELFF
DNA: TGCAGTGCCAAATACAGCGGGAGAGACACCGGGGAGCTGTTTTTT

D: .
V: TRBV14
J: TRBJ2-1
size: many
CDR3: CASSPFSGYNEQFF
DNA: TGTGCCAGCAGCCCCTTCAGCGGATACAATGAGCAGTTCTTC

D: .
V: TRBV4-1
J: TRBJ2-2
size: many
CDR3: CASSYAIGPGELFF
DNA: TGCGCCAGCAGCTACGCTATTGGGCCCGGGGAGCTGTTTTTT

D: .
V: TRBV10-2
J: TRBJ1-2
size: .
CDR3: CASTGGNGYTF
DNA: TGCGCCAGCACCGGGGGCAATGGCTACACCTTC

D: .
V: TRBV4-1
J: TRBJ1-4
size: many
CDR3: CASSGTGGEKLFF
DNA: TGCGCCAGCAGCGGAACAGGTGGGGAAAAACTGTTTTTT

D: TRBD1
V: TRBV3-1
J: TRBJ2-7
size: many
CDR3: CASSLHGGQGNNEQYF
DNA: TGTGCCAGCAGCCTCCACGGAGGACAGGGGAATAACGAGCAGTACTTC

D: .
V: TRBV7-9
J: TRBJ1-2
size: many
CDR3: CASSSWVGPAGYGYTF
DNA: TGTGCCAGCAGCTCTTGGGTGGGGCCCGCAGGGTATGGCTACACCTTC

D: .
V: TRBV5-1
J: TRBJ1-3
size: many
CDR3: CASSGGEGGSGNTIYF
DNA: TGCGCCAGCAGCGGTGGGGAGGGAGGCTCTGGAAACACCATATATTTT

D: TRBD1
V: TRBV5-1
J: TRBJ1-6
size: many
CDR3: CASSPMDRFQPLHF
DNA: TGCGCCAGCAGCCCGATGGACAGGTTCCAGCCCCTCCACTTT

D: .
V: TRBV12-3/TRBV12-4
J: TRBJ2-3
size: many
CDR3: CASSDTGSSGADTQYF
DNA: TGTGCCAGCAGTGACACCGGGAGCTCCGGGGCAGATACGCAGTATTTT

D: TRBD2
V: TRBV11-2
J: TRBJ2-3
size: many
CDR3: CASSFPQGLAGNTDTQYF
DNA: TGTGCCAGCAGCTTTCCCCAAGGACTAGCGGGTAACACAGATACGCAGTATTTT

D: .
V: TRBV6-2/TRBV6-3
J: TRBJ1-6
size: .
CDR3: CASSLGNNSPLHF
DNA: TGTGCCAGCAGTTTAGGGAATAATTCACCCCTCCACTTT

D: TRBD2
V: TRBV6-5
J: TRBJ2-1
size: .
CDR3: CASSYSASGADEQFF
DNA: TGTGCCAGCAGTTACTCGGCTAGCGGGGCGGATGAGCAGTTCTTC

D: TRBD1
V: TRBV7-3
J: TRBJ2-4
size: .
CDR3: CASSLQGGQGSNIQYF
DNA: TGTGCCAGCAGCTTACAAGGCGGACAGGGATCGAACATTCAGTACTTC

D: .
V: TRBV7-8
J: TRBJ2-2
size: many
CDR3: CASSLGQGPAGELFF
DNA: TGTGCCAGCAGCTTAGGTCAGGGGCCGGCCGGGGAGCTGTTTTTT

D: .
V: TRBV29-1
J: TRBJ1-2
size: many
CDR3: CSAQRVGGGFTNYGYTF
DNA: TGCAGCGCCCAGAGGGTCGGGGGGGGATTCACTAACTATGGCTACACCTTC

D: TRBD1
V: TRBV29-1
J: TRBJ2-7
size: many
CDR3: CSVGQGARYEQYF
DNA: TGCAGCGTTGGACAGGGGGCGCGGTACGAGCAGTACTTC

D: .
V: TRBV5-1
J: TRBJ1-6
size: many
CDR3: CASSLDGGLNSPLHF
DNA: TGCGCCAGCAGCTTGGATGGGGGCCTTAATTCACCCCTCCACTTT

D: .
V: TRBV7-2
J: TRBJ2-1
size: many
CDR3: CASSFRRRDEQFF
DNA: TGTGCCAGCAGCTTCCGGCGGCGGGATGAGCAGTTCTTC

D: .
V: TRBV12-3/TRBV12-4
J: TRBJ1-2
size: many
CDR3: CASSRPPSGLNGYTF
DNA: TGTGCCAGCAGCCGCCCCCCCTCGGGGTTAAATGGCTACACCTTC

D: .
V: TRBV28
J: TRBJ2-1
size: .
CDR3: CASSQGGLPEQFF
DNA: TGTGCCAGCAGTCAAGGGGGACTACCTGAGCAGTTCTTC

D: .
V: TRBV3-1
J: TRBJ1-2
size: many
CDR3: CASSHPGIIDGYTF
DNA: TGTGCCAGCAGCCACCCAGGGATCATTGACGGCTACACCTTC

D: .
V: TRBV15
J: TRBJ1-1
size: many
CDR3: CATSRSLLGVNTEAFF
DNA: TGTGCCACCAGCAGATCCCTTTTGGGAGTGAACACTGAAGCTTTCTTT